Listed below are T cell receptor beta chains from one sample, sequenced in a study of cytomegalovirus exposure and HLA in healthy donors. Generated by immunoSEQ multiplex PCR, the TCRdb table keeps only in-frame clones and is missing some. The sample has about 130,000 clones, 80% seen once. Sequencing was done on a sample of PBMCs. These TCRs come from a man aged 35 to 55 in good health and CMV-seronegative. Both conserved end residues are part of each CDR3. A D gene is named only where the DNA matches it firmly.

TRBV28	TRBJ2-7	TRBD2	CASSLLVAGAYEQYF
TRBV6-1	TRBJ1-2	TRBD1	CASRAELGQVGGYTF
TRBV29-1	TRBJ2-7	TRBD1	CSVELGVPTGAGYEQYF
TRBV5-1	TRBJ2-1	TRBD2	CASSFGTRGYNEQFF
TRBV5-1	TRBJ2-1	TRBD1	CASSFLPGQSSDEQFF
TRBV2	TRBJ1-2	.	CASSEGQPLVVGYTF
TRBV4-1	TRBJ1-4	.	CASSQEGLNEKLFF
TRBV6-1	TRBJ2-5	.	CASTRGDLETQYF
TRBV11-2	TRBJ2-1	.	CASSLAGGAYNEQFF
TRBV19	TRBJ1-1	TRBD1	CASSIGSGGQVYTEAFF
TRBV19	TRBJ2-7	.	CASSIKQGLIYEQYF
TRBV25-1	TRBJ2-7	.	CASSIGGPYEQYF
TRBV6-1	TRBJ2-1	TRBD2	CASSSGLAGYNEQFF
TRBV6-5	TRBJ2-7	.	CASRSTGGSYEQYF
TRBV7-6	TRBJ1-1	.	CASSFADRNTEAFF
TRBV18	TRBJ2-7	.	CASSPSEYYEQYF
TRBV7-8	TRBJ2-1	.	CASSPSHNEQFF
TRBV5-1	TRBJ2-5	.	CASSTDSVETQYF
TRBV28	TRBJ1-4	.	CASSLPGRGEKLFF